What follows describes a single T cell receptor beta chain. There is no known antigen for this receptor. No much larger clone is present one base from it, and per-base qualities are unavailable. These data are taken from a study of blood T cells in healthy people across ages (dated by TCRdb to 2015 to 2017). Regarding the research as a whole: In model experiments, roughly one uniquely barcoded TCR beta cDNA molecule per two T cells was captured by template switching. To avoid experimental bias, donors of different ages were spread randomly across the sequencing lanes. Four age groups were formed from the donors: young (average approximately 17 years), middle-aged (just under 40), aged (around 62) and long-lived (approximately 80). Using deep sequencing normalized with unique cDNA molecular identifiers, the study measured how TCR beta repertoire diversity changes with age. Two additional independent replicas of 1 million unique cDNA reads from the same blood draw were analyzed for two donors (one aged 18 to 30 and one aged 80 or older). Results and caveats for the whole study, not just this receptor: As age increased, observed TCR beta diversity per million T cells dropped in a roughly linear way, and a significant reduction was already evident by age about 40. Since profiling was done on bulk unsorted PBMCs, naive and antigen-experienced compartments could not be conclusively compared. Donor CMV infection status was unknown, potentially confounding age-related changes in expanded clonotypes. Estimates of total diversity based on one million sequenced T cells were considered lower bounds and underestimates. A strong correlation was found between observed TCR beta diversity and the percentage of naive T cells measured by flow cytometry. Compared with the aged group, the long-lived group had more naive CD4+ T cells, fewer expanded clones and increased TCR diversity, suggesting age selection.

Systemically healthy Caucasian individuals from Russia, 35 to 50 in total and aged about 6 to 100 years, were included as donors. Each donor gave about 11 milliliters of peripheral blood, drawn into EDTA-treated Vacutainer tubes. Ficoll-Paque density-gradient centrifugation was used to isolate PBMCs, with at least 6 million per sample. Total RNA was extracted from PBMCs with Trizol reagent, with at least 6 micrograms obtained per sample. For every donor, flow cytometry on a PBMC aliquot measured the percentage of naive CD45RAhigh/CD27high T cells. V and J lose 3 bases and 6 bases, and a span of 18 bases separates them. The CDR3 contains 16 residues, cysteine and phenylalanine counted. The entry retains the CDR3 DNA only, 48 bases that are in frame from base 1. CDR1 and CDR2, looked up from the germline V gene, are MNHEY and SVGEGT. Libraries were made using 5' RACE. TCRdb shows the sequencer as Illumina HiSeq 2500. A second about 7 to 12 cycle PCR used a sample-barcoded 5' primer and a J-beta primer mix. Each TCR beta cDNA molecule received a unique molecular identifier from a template-switch 5' adaptor carrying 12 random nucleotides. Each sample yielded at least 3 million CDR3-containing paired-end reads. First-strand cDNA was synthesized from all RNA with the Mint cDNA synthesis kit, primed by a TRBC-specific oligonucleotide. After uracil-DNA glycosylase treatment, a first 18-cycle PCR used universal primers M1SS and BC2_uni_R on all cDNA. Per the authors' processing: Each sample was normalized by randomly selecting 1 million high-quality reads, each carrying a distinct molecular identifier. Reads with shared molecular identifiers were discarded instead of being binned into consensus sequences. MiTCR, set to a Q25 quality threshold and the strictest error-elimination algorithm, was used for CDR3 identification, clonotype clustering and error correction. A nonparametric unseen species model with Euler transformation was used to estimate lower-bound total TCR beta diversity. TCRdb itself trimmed the public reads at Q25 with fastp, ran MiXCR and retained productive beta chains. Merged by CDR3 protein, the rows form single entries marked with the most common genes and DNA. The V and J calls reflect TCRdb's pipeline rather than the authors' work. Within this sample are approximately 1.5 million distinct CDR3 sequences, with roughly 43% of them counted one time only. Of the sample, roughly 3.7% is held by the ten largest clones.

The receptor chain draws on TRBV6-2 or TRBV6-3 and TRBJ2-1; the D gene is unclear. What was sequenced was blood. The source of this sequence is a woman aged 18-29 years in good health. The DNA is TGTGCCAGCAGTTATCGAGACTGGACCCCTTTCAATGAGCAGTTCTTC. This is translated as CASSYRDWTPFNEQFF.